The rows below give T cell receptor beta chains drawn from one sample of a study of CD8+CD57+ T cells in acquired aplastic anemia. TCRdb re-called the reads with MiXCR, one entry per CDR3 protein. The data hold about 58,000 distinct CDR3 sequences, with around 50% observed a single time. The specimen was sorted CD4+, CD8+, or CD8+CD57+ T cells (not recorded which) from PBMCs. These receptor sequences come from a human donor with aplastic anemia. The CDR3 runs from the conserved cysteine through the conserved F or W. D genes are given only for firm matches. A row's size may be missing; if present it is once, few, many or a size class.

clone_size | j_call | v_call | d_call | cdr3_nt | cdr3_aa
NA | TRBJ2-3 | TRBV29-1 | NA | TGCAGCGTCGCGTTGGGTAAGCGCGCACGTGTCGCAGATACGCAGTATTTT | CSVALGKRARVADTQYF
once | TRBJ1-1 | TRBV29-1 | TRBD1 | TGCAGCGTGAAGGGACAGGGGAACACTGAAGCTTTCTTT | CSVKGQGNTEAFF
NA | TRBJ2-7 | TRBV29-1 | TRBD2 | TGCAGCGTTGAGCGGGGGACGGACGAGCAGTACTTC | CSVERGTDEQYF
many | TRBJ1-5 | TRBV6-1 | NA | TGTGCCAGCAGTGAGGGGTCTCATAAAGGTCAGCCCCAGCATTTT | CASSEGSHKGQPQHF
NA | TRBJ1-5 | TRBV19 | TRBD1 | TGTGCCAGTGGAAGGACAGGGGTCAATCAGCCCCAGCATTTT | CASGRTGVNQPQHF
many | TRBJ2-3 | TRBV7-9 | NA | TGTGCCAGCAGCCATCCTGATACTAGCACAGATACGCAGTATTTT | CASSHPDTSTDTQYF
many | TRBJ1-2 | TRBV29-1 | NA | TGCAGCGTTGGGGAGCTCCTGAGCTATGGCTACACCTTC | CSVGELLSYGYTF
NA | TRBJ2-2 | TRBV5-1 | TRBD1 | TGCGCCAGCAGTTCCGGGACAGGGAACACCGGGGAGCTGTTTTTT | CASSSGTGNTGELFF
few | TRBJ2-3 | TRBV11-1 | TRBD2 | TGTGCCAGCAGCGGGGGACTAGCGGGGATCACAGATACGCAGTATTTT | CASSGGLAGITDTQYF
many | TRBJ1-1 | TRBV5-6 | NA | TGTGCCAGCAGCCCCCTGGAGGGCACTGAAGCTTTCTTT | CASSPLEGTEAFF
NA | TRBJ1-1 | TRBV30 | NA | TGTGCCTGGAGTGTATTTAACACTGAAGCTTTCTTT | CAWSVFNTEAFF
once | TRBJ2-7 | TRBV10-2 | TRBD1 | TGCGCCAGCCGGGACAGGCGGCTCTCCTACAAGCAGTACTTC | CASRDRRLSYKQYF
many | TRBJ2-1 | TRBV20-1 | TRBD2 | TGCAGTGCCAAAACTAGCGGAGATTACAATGAGCAGTTCTTC | CSAKTSGDYNEQFF
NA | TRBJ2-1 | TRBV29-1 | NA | TGCAGCGTTACGGGGACCCAAGCTTACAATGAGCAGTTCTTC | CSVTGTQAYNEQFF
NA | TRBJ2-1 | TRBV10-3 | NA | TGTGCCATCAGATCGAGCGGGTCCACCTACAATGAGCAGTTCTTC | CAIRSSGSTYNEQFF
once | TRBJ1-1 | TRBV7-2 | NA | TGTGCCAGCAGCCGCCCGAACACTGAAGCTTTCTTT | CASSRPNTEAFF
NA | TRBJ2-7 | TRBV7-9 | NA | TGTGCCAGCAGCCACGACCGGGACACCTTCTACGAGCAGTACTTC | CASSHDRDTFYEQYF
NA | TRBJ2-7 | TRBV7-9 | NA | TGTGCCACCGGACAGAGCTCCTACGAGCAGTACTTC | CATGQSSYEQYF
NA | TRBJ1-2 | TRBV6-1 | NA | TGTGCCAGTACAGAGGGCTCAGCCTATGGCTACACCTTC | CASTEGSAYGYTF
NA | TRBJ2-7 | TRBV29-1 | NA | TGCAGCGTTGCCGGCCAGGGCGCCGAGCAGTACTTC | CSVAGQGAEQYF
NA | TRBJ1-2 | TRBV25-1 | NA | TGTGCCACTACAGGCTACTATGGCTACACCTTC | CATTGYYGYTF
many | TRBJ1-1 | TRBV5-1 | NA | TGCGCCACCACCGGAGAGGGGGGCACTGAAGCTTTCTTT | CATTGEGGTEAFF
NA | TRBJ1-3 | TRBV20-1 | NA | TGCAGTGCTAGAGGGCAGGCCCTCGGGGGAAACACCATATATTTT | CSARGQALGGNTIYF
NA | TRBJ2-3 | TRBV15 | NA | TGTGCCACCAGCAGCGGGGCCTTCCGCACAGATACGCAGTATTTT | CATSSGAFRTDTQYF
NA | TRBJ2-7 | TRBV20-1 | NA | TGCAGTGCTTTAGTTTCCGGGACTCAAAGTTTCGAGCAGTACTTC | CSALVSGTQSFEQYF
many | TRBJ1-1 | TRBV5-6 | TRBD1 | TGTGCCAGCAGCTTTTCGGACAGGGGGCCTGAAGCTTTCTTT | CASSFSDRGPEAFF
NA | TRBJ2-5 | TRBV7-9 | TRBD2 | TGTGCCAGCTCGGGAGGACAAGCGACCCAGCACTTC | CASSGGQATQHF
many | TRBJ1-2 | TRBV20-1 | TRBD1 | TGCAGTGCTCCCCGGGACAGGAACTATGGCTACACCTTC | CSAPRDRNYGYTF
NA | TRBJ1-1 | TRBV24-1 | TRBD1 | TGTGCCACCAGTGATTTAGGGGGCGCGGAAGCTTTCTTT | CATSDLGGAEAFF
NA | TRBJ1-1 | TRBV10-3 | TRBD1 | TGTGCCATAGGGACAGGGACCCGCGAAGAAGCTTTCTTT | CAIGTGTREEAFF
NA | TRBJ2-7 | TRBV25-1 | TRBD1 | TGTGCCAGCACGTCCCGCGGGGGACAGGGGTTCTTAGGCGAGCAGTACTTC | CASTSRGGQGFLGEQYF
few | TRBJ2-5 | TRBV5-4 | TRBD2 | TGTGCCAGCAGCTTCCGGCGACTAGCGGGGGGGGAGACCCAGTACTTC | CASSFRRLAGGETQYF
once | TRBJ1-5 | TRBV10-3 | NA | TGTGCCATCAGTCAAGGGGGTGGCGGCAATCAGCCCCAGCATTTT | CAISQGGGGNQPQHF
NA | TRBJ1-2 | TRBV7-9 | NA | TGTGCCAGCAGCTCAGGGGCTCTGAGTGGCTACACCTTC | CASSSGALSGYTF
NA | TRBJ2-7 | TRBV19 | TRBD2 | TGTGCCAGTAGTCCCTCGGGGGGGGGCTCCTACGAGCAGTACTTC | CASSPSGGGSYEQYF
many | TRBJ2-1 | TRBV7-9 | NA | TGTGCCAGCAGCTTAAAAACTGGATCCTACAATGAGCAGTTCTTC | CASSLKTGSYNEQFF
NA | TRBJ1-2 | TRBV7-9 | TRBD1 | TGTGCCAGCAGCTTAGGGGAGACAGGGGGCCATGGCTACACCTTC | CASSLGETGGHGYTF
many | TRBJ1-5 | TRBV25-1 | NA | TGTGCCAGCAGTGGGGGGCAGAGCAATCAGCCCCAGCATTTT | CASSGGQSNQPQHF
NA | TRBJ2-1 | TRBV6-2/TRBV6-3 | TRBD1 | TGTGCCAGCAGTTTCGGGACAGGGGGCACCTACAATGAGCAGTTCTTC | CASSFGTGGTYNEQFF
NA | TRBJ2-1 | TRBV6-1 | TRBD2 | TGTGCCAGCAACTCGGGGGGGGGCCGTTATGAGCAGTTCTTC | CASNSGGGRYEQFF
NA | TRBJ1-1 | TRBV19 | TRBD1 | TGTGCCGGTAGTAGACAGGGGCCCACTGAAGCTTTCTTT | CAGSRQGPTEAFF